The clone carrying this T cell receptor beta chain appeared once. What it recognizes is unknown. The data belong to a study of cytomegalovirus exposure and HLA in healthy donors. Study outcomes and limitations: In a later analysis, at a false discovery rate of 0.05, under 20,000 TCR beta sequences matched HLA alleles. Rarity marked most TCR sequences, yet some public TCRs occurred in many donors.

Unrecorded immune exposures were likely, despite nominal health at sampling. Amplification used 60 Vbeta primers and 13 Jbeta primers. Method: immunoSEQ multiplex PCR; TCRdb's copy keeps in-frame clones and lacks some. The sample gives 110,000 or so clones, 82% of which show up once; just under 2.5% is in the top ten. The sample taken for sequencing was PBMCs. The TCR comes from a woman in her late teens or twenties in good health and CMV-seronegative.

In nucleotides, the CDR3 is TGTGCCAGTAGTATGCCGGGACAGCCCCAGCATTTT. It yields the protein CASSMPGQPQHF. J is TRBJ1-5 and V is TRBV19; no firm D call. V lost 3 bases and J 7 bases, leaving 7 bases between the germline ends. The CDR3 loop spans 12 amino acids. Germline lookup yields CDR1 LNHDA and CDR2 SQIVND (reference sequence). Complete variable domain (other parts from reference TRBV19 and TRBJ1-5): DGGITQSPKYLFRKEGQNVTLSCEQNLNHDAMYWYRQDPGQGLRLIYYSQIVNDFQKGDIAEGYSVSREKKESFPLTVTSAQKNPTAFYLCASSMPGQPQHFGDGTRLSIL.